The clone carrying this TCR beta chain was recorded many times. The investigators amplified TCR beta CDR3 regions from RNA transcripts. The study used the HTBI primer set for a first-round RT-PCR of the TCR CDR3. One entry per CDR3 protein, called by TCRdb with MiXCR from the multiplex PCR reads. The sample lists 250,000 to 300,000 distinct CDR3 sequences, more than 14% occurring once. The CDR3 contains 13 residues. The V and J ends lost 5 bases and 5 bases respectively, with 15 bases between them. The V gene's germline CDR1 is GTSNPN and CDR2 SVGIG (reference sequence). This record belongs to a study of T cells in Graves' hyperthyroidism and ophthalmopathy.

This TCR was recovered from a woman in her 40s with Graves' hyperthyroidism that later progressed to Graves' ophthalmopathy. V gene TRBV30 combines with J gene TRBJ1-1; tentatively, D is TRBD1 (6 bases). Sequences were obtained from blood. The CDR3 bases are TGTGCCTGGCGGCCTAGGGGGGGGACTGAAGCTTTCTTT. As protein: CAWRPRGGTEAFF. Supplemented by reference TRBV30 and TRBJ1-1, the full variable domain reads SQTIHQWPATLVQPVGSPLSLECTVEGTSNPNLYWYRQAAGRGLQLLFYSVGIGQISSEVPQNLSASRPQDRQFILSSKKLLLSDSGFYLCAWRPRGGTEAFFGQGTRLTVV.